This T cell receptor beta chain is from a study of blood T cell repertoires in COVID-19. Study overall: Samples representing acute and convalescent COVID-19 were sourced from the United States, Italy and Spain.

CDR1 and CDR2 from the germline V gene are LGHNA and YNFKEQ. With 0 bases clipped from V and 5 bases from J, the junction kept 6 bases outside the gene matches. This CDR3 is 16 amino acids long. Researchers sorted participants into cohorts using their self-reported clinical history. The study counted Cohort 3 donors as recovered given two negative PCRs, clearance, or symptom resolution. Sequencing was performed with immunoSEQ multiplex PCR; in TCRdb, only in-frame clones are kept and a portion is missing. This table has 150,000 to 200,000 clones, around 80% appearing once. The specimen sequenced was PBMCs or T cells enriched from blood (not recorded which). This chain connects TRBV4-2 to TRBJ1-2; the match to TRBD1 covers 10 bases. The sequence came from an older woman who had recovered from COVID-19. As DNA, the CDR3 is TGTGCCAGCAGCCAAGAATATTCGGGACAGGGGTATGGCTACACCTTC. This translates into CASSQEYSGQGYGYTF.